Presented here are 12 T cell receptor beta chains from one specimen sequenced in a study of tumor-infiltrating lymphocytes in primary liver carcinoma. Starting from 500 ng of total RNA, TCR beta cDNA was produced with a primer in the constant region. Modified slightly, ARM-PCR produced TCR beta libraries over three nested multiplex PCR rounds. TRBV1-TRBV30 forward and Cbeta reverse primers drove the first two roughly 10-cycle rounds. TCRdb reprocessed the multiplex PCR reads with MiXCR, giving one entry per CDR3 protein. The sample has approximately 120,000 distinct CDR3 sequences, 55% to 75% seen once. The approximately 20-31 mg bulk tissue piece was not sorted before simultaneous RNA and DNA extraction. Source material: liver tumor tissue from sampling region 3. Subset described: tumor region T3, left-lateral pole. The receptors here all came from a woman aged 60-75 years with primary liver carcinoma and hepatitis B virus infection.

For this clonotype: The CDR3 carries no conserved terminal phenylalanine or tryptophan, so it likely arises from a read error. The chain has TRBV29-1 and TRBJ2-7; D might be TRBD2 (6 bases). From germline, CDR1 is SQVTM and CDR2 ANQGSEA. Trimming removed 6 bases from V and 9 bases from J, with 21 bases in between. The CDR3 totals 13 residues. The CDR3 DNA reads TGCAGCGTGGGGGATGCGGGGAGGATCGCGCAGTACATC. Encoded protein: CSVGDAGRIAQYI.

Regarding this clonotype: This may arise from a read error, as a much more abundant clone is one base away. Written as DNA, the CDR3 is TGTGCCAACAGTTTAAGAGTGAGGAGACAGGGAGGCTACGAGCAGTACTTC. Protein sequence: CANSLRVRRQGGYEQYF. The chain combines TRBV12-3 or TRBV12-4 with TRBJ2-7, with a tentative D call TRBD1 (7 bases). The CDR3 is 17 amino acids.

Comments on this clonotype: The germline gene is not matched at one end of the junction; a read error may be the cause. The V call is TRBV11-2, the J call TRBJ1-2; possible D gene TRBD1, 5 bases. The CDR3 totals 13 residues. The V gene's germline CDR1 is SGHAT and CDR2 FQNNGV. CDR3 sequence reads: CDSSLDSNYGYIF. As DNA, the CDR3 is TGTGACAGCAGCTTAGACAGCAACTATGGCTACATCTTC.

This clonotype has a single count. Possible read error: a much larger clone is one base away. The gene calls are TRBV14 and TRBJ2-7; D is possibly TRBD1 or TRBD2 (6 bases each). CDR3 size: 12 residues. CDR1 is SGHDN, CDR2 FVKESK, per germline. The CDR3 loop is CDSSQGGTTQYF. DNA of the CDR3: TGTGACAGCAGCCAAGGCGGGACAACGCAGTACTTC.

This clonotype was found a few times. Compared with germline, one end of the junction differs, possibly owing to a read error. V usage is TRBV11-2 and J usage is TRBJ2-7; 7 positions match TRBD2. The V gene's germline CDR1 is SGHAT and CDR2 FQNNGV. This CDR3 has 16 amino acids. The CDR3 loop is CPSRKPALAELYEQYF. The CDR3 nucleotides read TGTCCCAGCAGGAAACCGGCGCTAGCGGAGCTCTACGAGCAGTACTTC.

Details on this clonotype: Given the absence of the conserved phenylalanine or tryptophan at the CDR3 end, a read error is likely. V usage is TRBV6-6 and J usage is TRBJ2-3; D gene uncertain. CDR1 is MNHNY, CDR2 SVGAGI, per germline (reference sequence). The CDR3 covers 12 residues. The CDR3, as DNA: TGTGCCAGCAGTTTGGGCACAGATTCGCAGTATTCT. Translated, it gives CASSLGTDSQYS.

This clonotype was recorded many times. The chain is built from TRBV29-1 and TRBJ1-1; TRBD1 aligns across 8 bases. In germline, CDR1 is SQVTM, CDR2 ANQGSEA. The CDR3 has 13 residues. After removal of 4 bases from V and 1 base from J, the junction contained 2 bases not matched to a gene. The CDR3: CSVGGQGNTEAFF. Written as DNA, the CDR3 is TGCAGCGTTGGAGGACAGGGGAACACTGAAGCTTTCTTT. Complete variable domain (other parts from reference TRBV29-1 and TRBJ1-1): SAVISQKPSRDICQRGTSLTIQCQVDSQVTMMFWYRQQPGQSLTLIATANQGSEATYESGFVIDKFPISRPNLTFSTLTVSNMSPEDSSIYLCSVGGQGNTEAFFGQGTRLTVV.

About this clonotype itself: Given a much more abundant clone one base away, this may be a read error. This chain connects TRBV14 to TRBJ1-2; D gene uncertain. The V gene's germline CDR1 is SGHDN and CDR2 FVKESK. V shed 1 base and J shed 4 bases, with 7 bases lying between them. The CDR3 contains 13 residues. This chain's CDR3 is CASSQGRFYGYTF. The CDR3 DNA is TGTGCCAGCAGCCAAGGCAGATTCTATGGCTACACCTTC.

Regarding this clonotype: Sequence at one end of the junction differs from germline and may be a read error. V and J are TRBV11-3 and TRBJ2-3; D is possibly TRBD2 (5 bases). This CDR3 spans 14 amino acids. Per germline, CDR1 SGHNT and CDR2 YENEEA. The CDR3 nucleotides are TGTGCCAGCAGCCGAGCCGCGGGCCCAGAAACGCAGTATTTT. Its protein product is CASSRAAGPETQYF.

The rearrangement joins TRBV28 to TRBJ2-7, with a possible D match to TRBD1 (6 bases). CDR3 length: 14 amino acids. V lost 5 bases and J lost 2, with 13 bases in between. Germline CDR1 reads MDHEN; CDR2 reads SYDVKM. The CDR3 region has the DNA TGTGCCAGCAGTCGACAGGTTCCTACCTACGAGCAGTACTTC. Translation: CASSRQVPTYEQYF.

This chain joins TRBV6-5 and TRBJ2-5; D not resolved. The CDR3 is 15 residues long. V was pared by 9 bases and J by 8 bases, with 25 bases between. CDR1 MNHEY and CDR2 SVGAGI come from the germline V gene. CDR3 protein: CASSPMRYNGDTQYF. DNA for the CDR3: TGTGCCAGTAGTCCCATGAGGTACAATGGAGATACCCAGTACTTC.

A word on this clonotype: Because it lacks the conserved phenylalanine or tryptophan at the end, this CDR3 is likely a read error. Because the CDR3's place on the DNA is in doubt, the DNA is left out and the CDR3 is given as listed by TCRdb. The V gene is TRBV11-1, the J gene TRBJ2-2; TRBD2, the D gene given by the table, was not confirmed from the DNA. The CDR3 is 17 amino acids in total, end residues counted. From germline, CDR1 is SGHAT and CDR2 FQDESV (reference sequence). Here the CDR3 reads CASSPGRLAGLTGELLL.